This TCR beta chain came from a study of blood T cell repertoires in COVID-19. Study-level background: The United States, Italy and Spain provided the acute and convalescent COVID-19 samples. T cells, B-cell-depleted T cells, or PBMCs provided the cDNA or gDNA that served as material.

CDR1 and CDR2 from the germline V gene are GTSNPN and SVGIG (reference sequence). The CDR3 runs to 18 residues. The trim removed 0 bases at V and 3 bases at J, leaving 9 bases unmatched. In the original processing: Estimation of nucleated cell counts relied on the amplification of reference gene primers. The assay was immunoSEQ multiplex PCR, and TCRdb's table has in-frame clones only and misses some. V, J and clone size derive from that table, while D and trimming were established from the DNA sequence. Seen here are more than 55,000 clones, roughly 80% observed once, and the top ten hold more than 11%.

The source material was peripheral blood. The gene calls are TRBV30 and TRBJ2-1; 12 positions agree with TRBD2. The sequence came from a woman in her 70s with acute or convalescent COVID-19. The CDR3 bases are TGTGCCTGGAGTGTAATACTAGCGGGGGGTCTACACTACAATGAGCAGTTCTTC. This encodes CAWSVILAGGLHYNEQFF. Supplemented by reference TRBV30 and TRBJ2-1, the full variable domain reads SQTIHQWPATLVQPVGSPLSLECTVEGTSNPNLYWYRQAAGRGLQLLFYSVGIGQISSEVPQNLSASRPQDRQFILSSKKLLLSDSGFYLCAWSVILAGGLHYNEQFFGPGTRLTVL.